The sequence of this T cell receptor beta chain was determined in a study of graft-versus-host responses after intestinal transplantation. Study-wide points: Investigators detected GvH clones in recipient marrow, with some emerging earlier in ileum or blood. Individuals who had graft-donor T cell macrochimerism had allografts that showed high graft-versus-host to host-versus-graft clonal ratios. GvH clone levels peaked in circulation, and this peak was associated with early post-transplant HvG declines.

To note about this clone: Its antigen is still unknown.

Repertoires were generated with immunoSEQ multiplex PCR, while TCRdb's copy carries only in-frame clones and drops some. The table includes about 24,000 clones, approximately 83% detected once. The CDR3 runs 15 residues. The germline V gene has CDR1 MNHEY and CDR2 SVGAGI. Trimming took 5 bases from V and 3 from J; bases not matched to a gene: 8. This TCR was sampled from a human patient who received an intestinal transplant, so some T cells may come from the graft donor. This specimen consisted of PBMCs, obtained nearly 470 days after intestinal transplant. This chain connects TRBV6-5 to TRBJ2-7; TRBD2 matches 9 bases. The CDR3: CASSAGTSGLYEQYF. CDR3 bases: TGTGCCAGCAGTGCCGGCACTAGCGGGCTCTACGAGCAGTACTTC.